These 9 T cell receptor beta chains were all obtained from the same sample, sequenced in a study of response to subunit inactivated influenza vaccine. MiXCR, applied by TCRdb to the RT-PCR reads, yields one record per CDR3 protein. Here the sample spans roughly 700,000 distinct CDR3 sequences, about 15% being singletons. This specimen was PBMCs from blood, taken 11 to 12 days after vaccination. These receptors originate from a man aged 45 to 65 who received an inactivated influenza vaccine.

This clonotype was seen a few times. The chain has TRBV3-1 and TRBJ1-5, with D perhaps matching TRBD1 (5 bases). Germline loops: CDR1 LGHDT, CDR2 YNNKEL (reference sequence). Trimming shortened V by 0 bases and J by 1 base, and 7 bases separated the two germline ends. This CDR3 comprises 15 residues. Here the CDR3 DNA reads TGTGCCAGCAGCCAAGATGGGGACAGCAATCAGCCCCAGCATTTT. Protein sequence: CASSQDGDSNQPQHF.

The rearrangement joins TRBV5-6 to TRBJ2-1; TRBD2 aligns across 13 bases. This CDR3 is built from 15 residues. CDR1 is SGHDT and CDR2 is YYEEEE in the germline V gene. V shed 4 bases and J 7 bases; nucleotides not matched to a gene: 5. CDR3 sequence: CASSIGLAGANEQFF. In DNA form, the CDR3 reads TGTGCCAGCAGCATAGGACTAGCGGGAGCTAATGAGCAGTTCTTC.

The chain recombines TRBV7-9 with TRBJ1-6; D might be TRBD1 (6 bases). Germline CDR1 reads SEHNR; CDR2 reads FQNEAQ (reference sequence). Deletions cut 5 bases from V and 6 bases from J, with 17 bases between. The CDR3 is 16 residues long. The CDR3 DNA reads TGTGCCAGCAGCCAAAAGGCAGGGGAGGTTAATTCACCCCTCCACTTT. It yields the protein CASSQKAGEVNSPLHF.

J is TRBJ2-7 and V is TRBV5-1, with D hard to call. Trimming removed 3 bases from V and 5 bases from J, with 15 bases in between. The CDR3 length is 14 residues. Germline-derived CDR1 and CDR2 are SGHRS and YFSETQ. CDR3 region: CASSSTIFSDEQYF. CDR3 DNA: TGCGCCAGCAGCTCTACTATATTTTCGGACGAGCAGTACTTC.

Note on this clonotype: One junction end does not reproduce the germline sequence, and a read error may be involved. The CDR3 loop reads CASSEALPETGAF. CDR3 nucleotide sequence: TGTGCCAGCAGTGAAGCGCTTCCTGAGACAGGGGCCTTC. The chain couples TRBV2 to TRBJ2-7; 8 bases line up with TRBD1. CDR1 is SNHLY, CDR2 FYNNEI, per germline. This CDR3 is 13 amino acids long.

J is TRBJ2-1 and V is TRBV12-3 or TRBV12-4; D is undetermined. Between the trimmed V and J ends, which lost 6 bases and 7 bases, there was a span of 10 bases. The length of the CDR3 is 12 residues. Here the CDR3 reads CASRTFGNEQFF. CDR3 sequence (DNA): TGTGCCAGCAGGACATTTGGTAATGAGCAGTTCTTC.

This clonotype was observed a handful of times. The chain recombines TRBV20-1 with TRBJ2-7, with a tentative D call TRBD1 (5 bases). V was clipped by 5 bases and J by 5 bases, with 16 bases between them. The CDR3 has 13 amino acids. Per germline, CDR1 DFQATT and CDR2 SNEGSKA (reference sequence). The DNA for the CDR3 is TGCAGTGCTCCAGGGATTATCAGGGACGAGCAGTACTTC. It translates to CSAPGIIRDEQYF.

This clonotype turned up a few times. J is TRBJ2-1 and V is TRBV7-3, with TRBD1 matching over 8 bases. CDR1 and CDR2 (germline): SGHTA, FQGTGA. The CDR3 length is 14 residues. With 4 bases clipped from V and 7 bases from J, the junction kept 6 bases outside the gene matches. The CDR3 spells CASSSTGGENEQFF. The CDR3 region has the DNA TGTGCCAGCAGCTCTACAGGGGGTGAAAATGAGCAGTTCTTC.

This clonotype was recorded at least ten times. CDR3 sequence: CASSEGNSNEQFF. In nucleotides, the CDR3 is TGCGCCAGCAGCGAGGGCAATTCCAATGAGCAGTTCTTC. The rearrangement links TRBV5-1 to TRBJ2-1; D is perhaps TRBD2 (5 bases). This CDR3 comprises 13 residues. Germline V gene lookup returns CDR1 SGHRS and CDR2 YFSETQ. V was clipped by 4 bases and J by 6 bases, with 11 bases between them.